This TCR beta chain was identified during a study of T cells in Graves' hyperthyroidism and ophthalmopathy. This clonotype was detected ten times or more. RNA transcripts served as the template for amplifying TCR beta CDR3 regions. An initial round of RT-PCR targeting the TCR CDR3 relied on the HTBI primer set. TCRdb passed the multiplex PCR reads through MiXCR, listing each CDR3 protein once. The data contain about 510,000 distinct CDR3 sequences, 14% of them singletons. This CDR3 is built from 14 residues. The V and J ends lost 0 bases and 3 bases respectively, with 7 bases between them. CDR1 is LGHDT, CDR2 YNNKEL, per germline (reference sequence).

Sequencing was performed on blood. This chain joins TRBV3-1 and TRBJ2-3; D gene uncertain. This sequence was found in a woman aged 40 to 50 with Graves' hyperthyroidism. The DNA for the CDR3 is TGTGCCAGCAGCCAAGAAGTCAGAACAGATACGCAGTATTTT. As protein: CASSQEVRTDTQYF.